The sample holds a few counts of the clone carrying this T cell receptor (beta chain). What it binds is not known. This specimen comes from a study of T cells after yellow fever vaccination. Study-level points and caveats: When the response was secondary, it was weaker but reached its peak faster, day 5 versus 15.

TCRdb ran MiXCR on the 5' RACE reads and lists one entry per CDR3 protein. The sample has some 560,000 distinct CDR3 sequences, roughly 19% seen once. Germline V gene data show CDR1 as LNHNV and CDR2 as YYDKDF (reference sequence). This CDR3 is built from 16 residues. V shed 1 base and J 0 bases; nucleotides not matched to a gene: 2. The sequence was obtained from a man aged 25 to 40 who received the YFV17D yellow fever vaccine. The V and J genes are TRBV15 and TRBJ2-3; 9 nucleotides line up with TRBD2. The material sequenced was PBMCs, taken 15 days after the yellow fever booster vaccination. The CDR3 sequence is CATSRGLAASTDTQYF. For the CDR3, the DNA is TGTGCCACCAGCAGAGGACTAGCGGCTAGCACAGATACGCAGTATTTT.